Listed below are T cell receptor beta chains from one sample, sequenced in a study of cytomegalovirus exposure and HLA in healthy donors. Data came from immunoSEQ multiplex PCR; TCRdb stores just in-frame clones and leaves some out. The repertoire shows more than 50,000 clones; the top ten hold roughly 12%. The sequencing input was PBMCs. All receptors derive from a man between 18 and 35 years old in good health and CMV-seropositive. The CDR3 runs from the conserved cysteine through the conserved F or W.

CDR3 protein,V gene,J gene
CASSRTGAGNTIYF,TRBV4-1,TRBJ1-3
CASSSQGGTEAFF,TRBV7-9,TRBJ1-1
CASSAQNGNGYTF,TRBV9,TRBJ1-2
CASSPSRGYNEQFF,TRBV7-3,TRBJ2-1
CASSHSTGTIQETQYF,TRBV4-2,TRBJ2-5
CASSATSGRNTGELFF,TRBV9,TRBJ2-2
CASSTWDSQETQYF,TRBV7-9,TRBJ2-5
CASSDGSGNYGYTF,TRBV6-4,TRBJ1-2
CAGSKREGDTQYF,TRBV27,TRBJ2-3
CASSPGQGAEAFF,TRBV18,TRBJ1-1
CASSFRDTEAFF,TRBV5-6,TRBJ1-1
CASSLALTDNQPQHF,TRBV7-9,TRBJ1-5
CSVERGQVVDGYTF,TRBV29-1,TRBJ1-2
CSVKDRWYTEAFF,TRBV29-1,TRBJ1-1
CASSIRQGAGDEQYF,TRBV28,TRBJ2-7